These 20 T cell receptor beta chains were all obtained from the same sample, sequenced in a study of shared clonotypes between healthy human individuals. The repertoire was sequenced with immunoSEQ multiplex PCR; TCRdb's copy has only in-frame clones and lacks some. The repertoire includes more than 2 million clones, 85% to 95% of them detected once, and under 0.15% sits in the top ten. The sequencing sample was made of naive CD4+ T cells sorted from blood. As to subset: CD45RA+ positively selected. These receptors were taken from a man younger than 30 in good health.

The chain has TRBV4-1 and TRBJ2-2; 8 bases line up with TRBD2. The V gene's germline CDR1 is MGHRA and CDR2 YSYEKL. J was trimmed by 0 bases and V by 4 bases; bases with no gene match: 4. The CDR3 consists of 16 residues. CDR3 loop: CASSLIAGSNTGELFF. CDR3 DNA: TGCGCCAGCAGCCTCATAGCGGGGTCGAACACCGGGGAGCTGTTTTTT.

This chain connects TRBV25-1 to TRBJ1-5; D unresolved. The CDR3 covers 18 residues. Trimming pared 4 bases from V and 0 bases from J, leaving 19 bases between. Germline V CDR1 and CDR2: MGHDK, SYGVNS. In DNA, the CDR3 is TGTGCCAGCAGTGGAGTTATCTGGCCCGCAAGTAGCAATCAGCCCCAGCATTTT. Encoded protein: CASSGVIWPASSNQPQHF.

The chain couples TRBV30 to TRBJ2-2; 8 bases map to TRBD2. Germline CDR1 is GTSNPN and CDR2 is SVGIG (reference sequence). Unmatched junction bases numbered 8, after V lost 8 bases and J lost 0 bases. CDR3 size: 15 residues. CDR3 sequence reads: CAINSGATNTGELFF. CDR3 sequence (DNA): TGTGCCATAAATAGCGGGGCCACGAACACCGGGGAGCTGTTTTTT.

This sequence joins TRBV5-5 and TRBJ1-4; D unresolved. Germline assignment: CDR1 SGHKS and CDR2 YYEKEE (reference sequence). The CDR3 runs to 16 residues. V was pared by 0 bases and J by 7 bases, with 16 bases between. CDR3 protein: CASSLAMQFLSEKLFF. DNA of the CDR3: TGTGCCAGCAGCTTGGCTATGCAGTTTTTGAGTGAAAAACTGTTTTTT.

The genes are TRBV12-5 and TRBJ2-3, with unresolved D. The CDR3 sequence is 12 residues long. V lost 3 bases and J lost 2, with 3 bases in between. From germline, CDR1 is LGHNT and CDR2 FRNRAP. The chain's CDR3 is CASGFNTDTQYF. The CDR3 DNA reads as TGTGCTAGTGGTTTCAACACAGATACGCAGTATTTT.

As to this clone: The sample contains more than one DNA sequence encoding this CDR3. The J gene is TRBJ1-1, the V gene TRBV7-2; 8 nucleotides agree with TRBD1. CDR3 length equals 14 residues. J was trimmed by 0 bases and V by 3 bases; bases with no gene match: 0. The germline V gene encodes CDR1 SGHTA and CDR2 FQGNSA. CDR3: CASSLGQVNTEAFF. As DNA, the CDR3 is TGTGCCAGCAGCTTGGGACAGGTGAACACTGAAGCTTTCTTT. The variable domain in full, completed from reference TRBV7-2 and TRBJ1-1, reads GAGVSQSPSNKVTEKGKDVELRCDPISGHTALYWYRQSLGQGLEFLIYFQGNSAPDKSGLPSDRFSAERTGGSVSTLTIQRTQQEDSAVYLCASSLGQVNTEAFFGQGTRLTVV.

The chain is built from TRBV9 and TRBJ1-6; 8 positions match TRBD1. CDR1 and CDR2 from the germline V gene are SGDLS and YYNGEE. J gave up 7 bases and V 0 bases, and 6 bases lay outside the gene matches. The CDR3 length is 16 residues. The CDR3 here is CASSVGDRNWNSPLHF. The CDR3 DNA reads TGTGCCAGCAGCGTAGGGGACAGGAATTGGAATTCACCCCTCCACTTT. The variable domain in full, with the rest retrieved from reference TRBV9 and TRBJ1-6, is DSGVTQTPKHLITATGQRVTLRCSPRSGDLSVYWYQQSLDQGLQFLIQYYNGEERAKGNILERFSAQQFPDLHSELNLSSLELGDSALYFCASSVGDRNWNSPLHFGNGTRLTVT.

The chain links TRBV6-5 to TRBJ2-5, with D perhaps TRBD1 (6 bases). Trimming cost V 6 bases and J 1 base, with 15 bases left between them. CDR1 MNHEY and CDR2 SVGAGI come from the germline V gene. The CDR3 consists of 15 residues. The CDR3 DNA sequence: TGTGCCAGCAGCGATCGTTGGACAGTCCAAGAGACCCAGTACTTC. It yields the protein CASSDRWTVQETQYF.

Turning to this clone: At one boundary the junction diverges from the germline segment, which might be a read error. V usage is TRBV10-2 and J usage is TRBJ2-5, with unresolved D. This CDR3 has 11 amino acids. Germline V CDR1 and CDR2: WSHSY, SAAADI. CDR3 nucleotide sequence: TGCGCCACCAGTGAAACAGAGACCCAGTACTTC. Translating it yields CATSETETQYF.

V usage is TRBV30 and J usage is TRBJ2-4; D perhaps matches TRBD2 (5 bases). Germline CDR1 GTSNPN, CDR2 SVGIG (reference sequence). Trimming took 4 bases from V and 3 from J, leaving 10 bases between them. The CDR3 is made up of 13 amino acids. The CDR3 DNA sequence: TGTGCCTGGAAGGACTGGGGCAAAAACATTCAGTACTTC. Protein: CAWKDWGKNIQYF.

V gene TRBV13 combines with J gene TRBJ2-1, with 14 bases identical to TRBD2. The germline V gene has CDR1 PRHDT and CDR2 FYEKMQ (reference sequence). The CDR3 has 15 residues. V shed 5 bases, J shed 10 bases, and the junction held 7 bases outside the gene matches. In DNA, the CDR3 is TGTGCCAGCAGCCCCCGGACTAGCGGGGGGAAGGAGCAGTTCTTC. As protein: CASSPRTSGGKEQFF.

The V and J genes are TRBV6-5 and TRBJ1-4; D gene ambiguous. This CDR3 comprises 14 residues. Germline values: CDR1 MNHEY, CDR2 SVGAGI. With 0 bases removed from V and 7 bases from J, the gap between germline ends came to 9 bases. The CDR3 is CASSYSPEGEKLFF. CDR3 DNA: TGTGCCAGCAGTTACTCTCCCGAAGGTGAAAAACTGTTTTTT.

V is TRBV2 and J is TRBJ1-2; no reliable D call. The V end lost 7 bases, the J end lost 0 bases, and 12 bases lay between the germline ends. Germline V gene lookup returns CDR1 SNHLY and CDR2 FYNNEI. The CDR3 length is 14 residues. CDR3 residues: CASIVERTNYGYTF. The CDR3 DNA reads as TGTGCCAGCATAGTCGAAAGGACTAACTATGGCTACACCTTC.

The chain links TRBV5-5 to TRBJ1-3; D is ambiguous. The CDR3 length is 16 residues. Trimming stripped 6 bases from V and 0 bases from J, with 16 bases between. The V gene's germline CDR1 is SGHKS and CDR2 YYEKEE (reference sequence). CDR3 protein: CASTPGGQFSGNTIYF. CDR3 nucleotides: TGTGCCAGCACCCCTGGCGGGCAATTCTCTGGAAACACCATATATTTT.

This chain joins TRBV18 and TRBJ2-1; 8 nucleotides align to TRBD2. CDR1 KGHSH and CDR2 LQKENI come from the germline V gene. The J segment lost 8 bases and the V segment lost 0 bases, leaving 9 bases of the junction unmatched. CDR3 length: 16 residues. CDR3 DNA: TGTGCCAGCTCACCACCTGCGGGACTAGTTACGGATGAGCAGTTCTTC. Translation: CASSPPAGLVTDEQFF.

J is TRBJ1-1 and V is TRBV2; no clear D. CDR3 size: 11 residues. The germline gives CDR1 SNHLY, CDR2 FYNNEI. The V end lost 3 bases, the J end lost 6 bases, and 5 bases lay between the germline ends. The CDR3 loop reads CASSELAEAFF. The CDR3 bases are TGTGCCAGCAGTGAGTTGGCTGAAGCTTTCTTT.

This chain uses TRBV5-1 with TRBJ2-7; 9 nucleotides line up with TRBD1. After removal of 4 bases from V and 4 bases from J, the junction contained 9 bases not matched to a gene. CDR3 length equals 15 residues. Germline V CDR1 and CDR2: SGHRS, YFSETQ. The CDR3 nucleotides are TGCGCCAGCAGCCCCAAAGAGGGACAGGGATACGAGCAGTACTTC. It encodes CASSPKEGQGYEQYF.

This clone was counted once. CDR3 in DNA: TGTGCCAGCAGCTTAACCTCCGGGACGAGGGGGGACACTGAAGCTTTCTTT. Translating gives CASSLTSGTRGDTEAFF. V and J are TRBV5-4 and TRBJ1-1, with D tentatively TRBD1 (6 bases). V was shortened by 2 bases and J by 3 bases, with 20 bases between the two germline ends. The CDR3 has 17 amino acids. Per the germline V gene, CDR1 is SGHNT and CDR2 is YYREEE (reference sequence). Looking up the rest from reference TRBV5-4 and TRBJ1-1 gives the full variable domain: ETGVTQSPTHLIKTRGQQVTLRCSSQSGHNTVSWYQQALGQGPQFIFQYYREEENGRGNFPPRFSGLQFPNYSSELNVNALELDDSALYLCASSLTSGTRGDTEAFFGQGTRLTVV.

Worth noting for this clone: Other DNA sequences in this specimen translate into the identical CDR3. V and J are TRBV5-1 and TRBJ2-7; D possibly matches TRBD1 or TRBD2 (6 bases each). CDR3 length equals 14 residues. V lost 3 bases, J lost 2 bases, and 12 bases lay in between. The germline V gene encodes CDR1 SGHRS and CDR2 YFSETQ. DNA of the CDR3: TGCGCCAGCAGCTCTTCCGGGGGCGCCTACGAGCAGTACTTC. It specifies CASSSSGGAYEQYF.

The chain joins TRBV7-9 to TRBJ2-1; D is possibly TRBD1 or TRBD2 (5 bases each). The CDR3 is 15 amino acids. V lost 2 bases and J lost 3, with 11 bases in between. In germline, CDR1 is SEHNR, CDR2 FQNEAQ (reference sequence). This chain's CDR3 is CASSLSGGDYNEQFF. The CDR3 DNA reads TGTGCCAGCAGCTTATCTGGGGGTGACTACAATGAGCAGTTCTTC.